This paragraph covers one TCR beta chain sequence. V dropped 3 bases and J dropped 4; count of bases not matched to a gene: 3. The CDR3 is 15 residues long. CDR1 and CDR2 from the germline V gene are KGHSH and LQKENI. Here immunoSEQ multiplex PCR was the method, and the copy in TCRdb shows in-frame clones only, minus some. The table has roughly 320,000 clones, around 81% seen once. Treatment noted: around 19 received Ad26.COV2.S at low or high dose, single or two shots; roughly five received placebo; per-sample allocation not given. Collection of the samples took place on day 63 after the first injection of vaccine or placebo. The sample is drawn from a study of Ad26.COV2.S vaccination and SARS-CoV-2 variants.

The clonotype comes from a person aged 18-60 years who received the Ad26.COV2.S COVID-19 vaccine or a placebo. The chain links TRBV18 to TRBJ2-1, with 10 nucleotides matching TRBD1. The material sequenced was peripheral blood, taken in a trial of Ad26.COV2.S vaccine versus placebo. In nucleotides, the CDR3 is TGTGCCAGCTCACCCGGGACAGGGGCTTACAATGAGCAGTTCTTC. It yields the protein CASSPGTGAYNEQFF.